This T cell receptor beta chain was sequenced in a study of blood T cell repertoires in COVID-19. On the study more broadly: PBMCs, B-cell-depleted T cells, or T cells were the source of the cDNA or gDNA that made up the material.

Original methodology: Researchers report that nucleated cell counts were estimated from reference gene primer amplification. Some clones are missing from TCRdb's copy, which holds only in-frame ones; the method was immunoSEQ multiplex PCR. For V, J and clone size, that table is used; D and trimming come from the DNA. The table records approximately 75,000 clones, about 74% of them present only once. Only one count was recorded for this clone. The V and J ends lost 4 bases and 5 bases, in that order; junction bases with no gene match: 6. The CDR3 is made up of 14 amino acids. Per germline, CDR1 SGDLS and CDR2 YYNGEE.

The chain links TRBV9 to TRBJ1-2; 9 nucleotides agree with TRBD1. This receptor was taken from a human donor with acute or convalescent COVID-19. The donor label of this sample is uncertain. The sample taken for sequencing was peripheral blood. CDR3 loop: CASSPGTGIYGYTF. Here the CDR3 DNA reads TGTGCCAGCAGCCCTGGGACAGGGATATATGGCTACACCTTC. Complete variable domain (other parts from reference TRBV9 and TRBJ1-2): DSGVTQTPKHLITATGQRVTLRCSPRSGDLSVYWYQQSLDQGLQFLIQYYNGEERAKGNILERFSAQQFPDLHSELNLSSLELGDSALYFCASSPGTGIYGYTFGSGTRLTVV.